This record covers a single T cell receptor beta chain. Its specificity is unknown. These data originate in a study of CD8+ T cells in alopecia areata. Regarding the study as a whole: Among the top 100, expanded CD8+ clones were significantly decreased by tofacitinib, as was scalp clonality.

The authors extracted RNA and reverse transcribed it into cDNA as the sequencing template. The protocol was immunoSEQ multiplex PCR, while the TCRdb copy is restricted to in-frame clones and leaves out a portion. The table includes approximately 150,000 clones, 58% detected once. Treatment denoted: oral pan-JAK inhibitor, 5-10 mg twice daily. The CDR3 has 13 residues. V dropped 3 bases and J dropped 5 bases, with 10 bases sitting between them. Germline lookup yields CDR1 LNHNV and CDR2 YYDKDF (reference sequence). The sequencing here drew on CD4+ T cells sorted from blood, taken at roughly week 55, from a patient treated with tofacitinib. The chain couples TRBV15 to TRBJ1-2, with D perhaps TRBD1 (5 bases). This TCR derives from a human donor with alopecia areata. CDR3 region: CATSREGPYGYTF. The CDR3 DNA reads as TGTGCCACCAGCAGGGAGGGGCCGTATGGCTACACCTTC.